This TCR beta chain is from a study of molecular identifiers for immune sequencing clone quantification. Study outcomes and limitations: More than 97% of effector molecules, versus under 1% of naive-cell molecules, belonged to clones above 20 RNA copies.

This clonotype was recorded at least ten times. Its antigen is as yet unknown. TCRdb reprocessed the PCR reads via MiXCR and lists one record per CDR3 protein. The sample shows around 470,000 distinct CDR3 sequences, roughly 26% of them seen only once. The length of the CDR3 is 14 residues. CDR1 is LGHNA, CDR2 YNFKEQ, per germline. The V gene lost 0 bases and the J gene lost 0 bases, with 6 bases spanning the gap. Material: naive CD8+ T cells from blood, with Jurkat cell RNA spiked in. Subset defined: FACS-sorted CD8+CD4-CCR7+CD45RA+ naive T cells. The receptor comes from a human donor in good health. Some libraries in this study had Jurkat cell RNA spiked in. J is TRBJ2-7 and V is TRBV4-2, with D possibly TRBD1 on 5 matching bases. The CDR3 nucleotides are TGTGCCAGCAGCCAAGAGGACACCTCCTACGAGCAGTACTTC. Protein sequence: CASSQEDTSYEQYF.